The rows below give T cell receptor beta chains drawn from one sample of a study of cytomegalovirus exposure and HLA in healthy donors. This table comes from immunoSEQ multiplex PCR, and its TCRdb copy is limited to in-frame clones, with some not included. Altogether around 200,000 clones are present, roughly 80% being singletons, with the ten largest covering 3% to 3.5%. Sample: PBMCs. These receptors all stem from a female donor in good health and CMV-seronegative. Both conserved end residues are part of each CDR3. D genes are given only for firm matches. Rows give clone size only sometimes, using once, few, many, or a class for an expanded clone.

j_gene: TRBJ2-1; abundance: NA; d_gene: NA; v_gene: TRBV19; CDR3aa: CASSWEYNEQFF; CDR3nt: TGTGCCAGTAGCTGGGAGTACAATGAGCAGTTCTTC
j_gene: TRBJ2-1; abundance: few; d_gene: TRBD1; v_gene: TRBV18; CDR3aa: CASSPQVTGTYNEQFF; CDR3nt: TGTGCCAGCTCACCACAGGTGACAGGGACCTACAATGAGCAGTTCTTC
j_gene: TRBJ1-4; abundance: NA; d_gene: NA; v_gene: TRBV6-1; CDR3aa: CASSVGLGGEKLFF; CDR3nt: TGTGCCAGCAGTGTAGGATTGGGGGGTGAAAAACTGTTTTTT
j_gene: TRBJ2-7; abundance: NA; d_gene: NA; v_gene: TRBV7-2; CDR3aa: CASSLAGPPSPYEQYF; CDR3nt: TGTGCCAGCAGCTTAGCGGGGCCCCCCTCTCCCTACGAGCAGTACTTC
j_gene: TRBJ1-5; abundance: NA; d_gene: NA; v_gene: TRBV18; CDR3aa: CASSTGGQPQHF; CDR3nt: TGTGCCAGCTCCACCGGGGGACAGCCCCAGCATTTT
j_gene: TRBJ2-7; abundance: NA; d_gene: TRBD1; v_gene: TRBV7-2; CDR3aa: CASRYTGGEQYF; CDR3nt: TGTGCCAGCAGATACACAGGGGGCGAGCAGTACTTC
j_gene: TRBJ2-7; abundance: NA; d_gene: TRBD1; v_gene: TRBV14; CDR3aa: CASSLDRMGEQYF; CDR3nt: TGTGCCAGCAGCCTGGACAGGATGGGCGAGCAGTACTTC
j_gene: TRBJ2-5; abundance: NA; d_gene: NA; v_gene: TRBV7-9; CDR3aa: CASSLQGYQETQYF; CDR3nt: TGTGCCAGCAGCTTACAGGGGTACCAAGAGACCCAGTACTTC
j_gene: TRBJ2-7; abundance: NA; d_gene: TRBD1; v_gene: TRBV29-1; CDR3aa: CSVGTGEGEQYF; CDR3nt: TGCAGCGTTGGGACAGGGGAAGGCGAGCAGTACTTC
j_gene: TRBJ1-2; abundance: NA; d_gene: NA; v_gene: TRBV6-5; CDR3aa: CASIAQGFSYGYTF; CDR3nt: TGTGCCAGTATTGCTCAGGGGTTCAGCTATGGCTACACCTTC
j_gene: TRBJ2-7; abundance: NA; d_gene: TRBD2; v_gene: TRBV18; CDR3aa: CASSPGGTSGRHEQYF; CDR3nt: TGTGCCAGCTCACCTGGGGGGACTAGCGGGAGGCACGAGCAGTACTTC
j_gene: TRBJ1-2; abundance: NA; d_gene: NA; v_gene: TRBV7-9; CDR3aa: CASSFSDGETGYTF; CDR3nt: TGTGCCAGCAGCTTCTCCGATGGGGAGACTGGCTACACCTTC
j_gene: TRBJ2-7; abundance: NA; d_gene: TRBD1; v_gene: TRBV5-4; CDR3aa: CASSLGTGGGYEQYF; CDR3nt: TGTGCCAGCAGCTTGGGTACAGGGGGTGGTTACGAGCAGTACTTC
j_gene: TRBJ2-7; abundance: NA; d_gene: NA; v_gene: TRBV30; CDR3aa: CAWSVRRQTYEQYF; CDR3nt: TGTGCCTGGAGTGTACGGAGGCAGACCTACGAGCAGTACTTC
j_gene: TRBJ1-1; abundance: NA; d_gene: NA; v_gene: TRBV6-6; CDR3aa: CASSGQLNTEAFF; CDR3nt: TGTGCCAGCAGCGGACAGCTGAACACTGAAGCTTTCTTT
j_gene: TRBJ2-2; abundance: NA; d_gene: NA; v_gene: TRBV11-3; CDR3aa: CASSLVGGQPNTGELFF; CDR3nt: TGTGCCAGCAGCTTAGTCGGCGGGCAGCCGAACACCGGGGAGCTGTTTTTT
j_gene: TRBJ2-7; abundance: NA; d_gene: TRBD1; v_gene: TRBV27; CDR3aa: CASSLRGRSEQYF; CDR3nt: TGTGCCAGCAGTCTCAGGGGGCGGAGTGAGCAGTACTTC
j_gene: TRBJ1-5; abundance: NA; d_gene: NA; v_gene: TRBV7-2; CDR3aa: CASSLLGGGNQPQHF; CDR3nt: TGTGCCAGCAGCTTACTTGGAGGGGGCAATCAGCCCCAGCATTTT
j_gene: TRBJ2-7; abundance: NA; d_gene: NA; v_gene: TRBV10-3; CDR3aa: CAISDVPYEQYF; CDR3nt: TGTGCCATCAGTGACGTTCCCTACGAGCAGTACTTC
j_gene: TRBJ2-1; abundance: NA; d_gene: NA; v_gene: TRBV27; CDR3aa: CASGKDREVYNEQFF; CDR3nt: TGTGCCAGCGGTAAAGACAGGGAGGTTTACAATGAGCAGTTCTTC
j_gene: TRBJ1-5; abundance: NA; d_gene: NA; v_gene: TRBV5-6; CDR3aa: CASSLVGGDQPQHF; CDR3nt: TGTGCCAGCAGCTTGGTGGGAGGGGATCAGCCCCAGCATTTT
j_gene: TRBJ2-2; abundance: NA; d_gene: TRBD1; v_gene: TRBV5-6; CDR3aa: CASSLGQGGTGELFF; CDR3nt: TGTGCCAGCAGCTTGGGACAGGGTGGCACCGGGGAGCTGTTTTTT
j_gene: TRBJ1-4; abundance: NA; d_gene: TRBD1; v_gene: TRBV19; CDR3aa: CASSSGTGDEKLFF; CDR3nt: TGTGCCAGTAGTTCGGGGACAGGGGATGAAAAACTGTTTTTT
j_gene: TRBJ1-1; abundance: NA; d_gene: NA; v_gene: TRBV5-1; CDR3aa: CASSLVVQPNTEAFF; CDR3nt: TGCGCCAGCAGCTTGGTGGTACAGCCGAACACTGAAGCTTTCTTT
j_gene: TRBJ1-2; abundance: NA; d_gene: NA; v_gene: TRBV28; CDR3aa: CASRRGFSYTF; CDR3nt: TGTGCCAGCAGGAGGGGGTTTAGCTACACCTTC
j_gene: TRBJ1-1; abundance: NA; d_gene: NA; v_gene: TRBV28; CDR3aa: CASSLGGGRSTEAFF; CDR3nt: TGTGCCAGCAGTTTGGGCGGGGGCAGGAGTACTGAAGCTTTCTTT
j_gene: TRBJ1-3; abundance: NA; d_gene: NA; v_gene: TRBV7-8; CDR3aa: CASSQALGSGNTIYF; CDR3nt: TGTGCCAGCAGCCAGGCGCTCGGCTCTGGAAACACCATATATTTT
j_gene: TRBJ1-5; abundance: NA; d_gene: TRBD1; v_gene: TRBV30; CDR3aa: CAWRLRGGRDQPQHF; CDR3nt: TGTGCCTGGAGACTGAGAGGGGGCAGGGATCAGCCCCAGCATTTT
j_gene: TRBJ2-7; abundance: NA; d_gene: TRBD1; v_gene: TRBV9; CDR3aa: CASSQTGNEQYF; CDR3nt: TGTGCCAGCAGCCAGACAGGGAACGAGCAGTACTTC
j_gene: TRBJ1-6; abundance: NA; d_gene: NA; v_gene: TRBV15; CDR3aa: CATSRWTVNNSPLHF; CDR3nt: TGTGCCACCAGCAGATGGACAGTGAATAATTCACCCCTCCACTTT
j_gene: TRBJ2-3; abundance: NA; d_gene: TRBD2; v_gene: TRBV5-6; CDR3aa: CASSLPGLAGGVTDTQYF; CDR3nt: TGTGCCAGCAGCCTCCCGGGACTAGCGGGGGGAGTCACAGATACGCAGTATTTT
j_gene: TRBJ2-1; abundance: NA; d_gene: TRBD2; v_gene: TRBV7-8; CDR3aa: CASSFLAGGNEQFF; CDR3nt: TGTGCCAGCAGCTTCCTAGCGGGAGGGAATGAGCAGTTCTTC
j_gene: TRBJ2-7; abundance: few; d_gene: NA; v_gene: TRBV4-1; CDR3aa: CASSQVWGKGTYEQYF; CDR3nt: TGCGCCAGCAGCCAAGTCTGGGGCAAAGGGACCTACGAGCAGTACTTC
j_gene: TRBJ1-2; abundance: NA; d_gene: TRBD1; v_gene: TRBV5-4; CDR3aa: CASSLPGTGGASNTF; CDR3nt: TGTGCCAGCAGCTTACCCGGGACAGGGGGCGCGAGCAACACCTTC
j_gene: TRBJ2-3; abundance: once; d_gene: NA; v_gene: TRBV7-3; CDR3aa: CASSLNTGDTQYF; CDR3nt: TGTGCCAGCAGCTTAAATACCGGAGATACGCAGTATTTT
j_gene: TRBJ1-5; abundance: NA; d_gene: NA; v_gene: TRBV6-1; CDR3aa: CASTTEQARNQPQHF; CDR3nt: TGTGCCAGCACGACAGAACAGGCTCGCAATCAGCCCCAGCATTTT
j_gene: TRBJ1-1; abundance: NA; d_gene: NA; v_gene: TRBV6-1; CDR3aa: CASSYAGKAFF; CDR3nt: TGTGCCAGCAGTTACGCCGGGAAAGCTTTCTTT
j_gene: TRBJ2-1; abundance: NA; d_gene: TRBD2; v_gene: TRBV27; CDR3aa: CASSLSLASGRGEQFF; CDR3nt: TGTGCCAGCAGTTTATCGTTGGCTAGCGGGAGGGGTGAGCAGTTCTTC
j_gene: TRBJ1-6; abundance: NA; d_gene: TRBD1; v_gene: TRBV6-5; CDR3aa: CASSYGDRGDSPLHF; CDR3nt: TGTGCCAGCAGTTACGGGGACAGGGGCGATTCACCCCTCCACTTT
j_gene: TRBJ2-2; abundance: NA; d_gene: NA; v_gene: TRBV29-1; CDR3aa: CSVEDPNRSNTGELFF; CDR3nt: TGCAGCGTTGAAGATCCTAACAGATCGAACACCGGGGAGCTGTTTTTT
j_gene: TRBJ2-6; abundance: few; d_gene: NA; v_gene: TRBV5-1; CDR3aa: CASSRKDSSGANVLTF; CDR3nt: TGCGCCAGCAGCCGAAAAGATAGCTCTGGGGCCAACGTCCTGACTTTC
j_gene: TRBJ1-3; abundance: NA; d_gene: NA; v_gene: TRBV5-4; CDR3aa: CASSLVGVSGNTIYF; CDR3nt: TGTGCCAGCAGCTTGGTGGGAGTCTCTGGAAACACCATATATTTT
j_gene: TRBJ1-2; abundance: NA; d_gene: NA; v_gene: TRBV9; CDR3aa: CASSVVTSSGYTF; CDR3nt: TGTGCCAGCAGCGTAGTGACATCGAGTGGCTACACCTTC
j_gene: TRBJ1-2; abundance: NA; d_gene: TRBD1; v_gene: TRBV6-5; CDR3aa: CASSAGTGKVNGYTF; CDR3nt: TGTGCCAGCAGTGCGGGGACAGGGAAAGTTAATGGCTACACCTTC
j_gene: TRBJ1-5; abundance: NA; d_gene: TRBD1; v_gene: TRBV7-9; CDR3aa: CASSSGQPDVGQPQHF; CDR3nt: TGTGCCAGCAGCTCGGGACAGCCGGACGTTGGGCAGCCCCAGCATTTT
j_gene: TRBJ1-1; abundance: NA; d_gene: NA; v_gene: TRBV28; CDR3aa: CASSPFVAEAFF; CDR3nt: TGTGCCAGCAGTCCTTTCGTCGCTGAAGCTTTCTTT